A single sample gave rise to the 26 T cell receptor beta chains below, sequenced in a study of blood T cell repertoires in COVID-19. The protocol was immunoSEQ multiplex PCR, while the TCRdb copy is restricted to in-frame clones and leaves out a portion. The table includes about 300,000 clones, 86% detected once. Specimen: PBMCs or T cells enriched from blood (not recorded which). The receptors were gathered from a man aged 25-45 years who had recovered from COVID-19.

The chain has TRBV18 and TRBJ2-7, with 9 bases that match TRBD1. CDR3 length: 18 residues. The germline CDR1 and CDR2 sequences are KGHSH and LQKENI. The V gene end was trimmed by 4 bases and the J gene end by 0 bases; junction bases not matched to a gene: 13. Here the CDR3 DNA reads TGTGCCAGCTCACTAACGGGACAGGGATTTGCCGACTCCTACGAGCAGTACTTC. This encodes CASSLTGQGFADSYEQYF.

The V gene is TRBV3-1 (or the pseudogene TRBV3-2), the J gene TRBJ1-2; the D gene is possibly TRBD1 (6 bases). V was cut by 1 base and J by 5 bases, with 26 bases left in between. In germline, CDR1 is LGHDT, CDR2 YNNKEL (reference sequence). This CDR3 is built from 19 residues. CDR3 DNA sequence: TGTGCCAGCAGCCAAGGAGGTGGGACATGGGGGTCCTCGGGGTATGGCTACACCTTC. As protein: CASSQGGGTWGSSGYGYTF.

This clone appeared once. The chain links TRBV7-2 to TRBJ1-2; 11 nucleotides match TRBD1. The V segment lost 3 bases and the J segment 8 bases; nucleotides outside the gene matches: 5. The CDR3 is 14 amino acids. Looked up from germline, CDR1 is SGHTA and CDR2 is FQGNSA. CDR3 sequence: CASSFTRTGGGYTF. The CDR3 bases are TGTGCCAGCAGCTTCACCCGGACAGGGGGCGGCTACACCTTC.

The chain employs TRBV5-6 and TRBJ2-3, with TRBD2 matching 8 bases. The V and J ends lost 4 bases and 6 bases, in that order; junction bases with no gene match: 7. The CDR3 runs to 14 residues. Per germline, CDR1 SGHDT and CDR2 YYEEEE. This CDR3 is CASSPSGGSDTQYF. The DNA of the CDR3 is TGTGCCAGCAGCCCCTCGGGGGGGTCCGATACGCAGTATTTT.

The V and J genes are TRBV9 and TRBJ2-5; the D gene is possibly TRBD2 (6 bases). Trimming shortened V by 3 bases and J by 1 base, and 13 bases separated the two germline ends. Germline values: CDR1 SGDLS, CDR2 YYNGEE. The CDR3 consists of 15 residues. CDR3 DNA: TGTGCCAGCAGCGCAGGGTGGGGACTCCAAGAGACCCAGTACTTC. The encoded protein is CASSAGWGLQETQYF.

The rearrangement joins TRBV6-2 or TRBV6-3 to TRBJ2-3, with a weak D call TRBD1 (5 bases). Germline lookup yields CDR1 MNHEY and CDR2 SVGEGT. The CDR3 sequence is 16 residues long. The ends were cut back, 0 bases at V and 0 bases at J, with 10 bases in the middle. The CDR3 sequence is CASSYSAQDSTDTQYF. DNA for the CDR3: TGTGCCAGCAGTTACTCGGCACAGGATAGCACAGATACGCAGTATTTT.

The DNA for the CDR3 is TGTGCCATCAGTGAGTCCTGGATAGCGGGGTCTATCGGGGAGCTGTTTTTT. Protein product: CAISESWIAGSIGELFF. V usage is TRBV10-3 and J usage is TRBJ2-2; 8 bases match TRBD2. Trimming at V came to 0 bases and at J to 7 bases, leaving 10 bases not matched to a gene. The germline CDR1 and CDR2 sequences are ENHRY and SYGVKD. The CDR3 consists of 17 residues.

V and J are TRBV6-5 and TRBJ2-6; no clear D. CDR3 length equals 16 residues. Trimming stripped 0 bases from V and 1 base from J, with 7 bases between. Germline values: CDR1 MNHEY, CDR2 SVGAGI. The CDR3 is CASSYSRSSGANVLTF. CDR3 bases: TGTGCCAGCAGTTACTCTAGGAGTTCTGGGGCCAACGTCCTGACTTTC.

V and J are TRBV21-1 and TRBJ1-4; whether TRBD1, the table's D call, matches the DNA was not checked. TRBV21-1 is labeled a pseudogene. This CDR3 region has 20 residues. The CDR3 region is CASSKRSPGQGGPANEKLFF. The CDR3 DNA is TGTGCCAGCAGCAAAAGATCGCCGGGACAGGGAGGACCGGCTAATGAAAAACTGTTTTTT.

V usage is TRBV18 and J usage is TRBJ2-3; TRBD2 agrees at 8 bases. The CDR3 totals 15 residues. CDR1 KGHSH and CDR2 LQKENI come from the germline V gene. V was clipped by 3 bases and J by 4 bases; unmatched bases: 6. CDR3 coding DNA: TGTGCCAGCTCACCTGGGGTAGCGGGGCCAGATACGCAGTATTTT. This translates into CASSPGVAGPDTQYF.

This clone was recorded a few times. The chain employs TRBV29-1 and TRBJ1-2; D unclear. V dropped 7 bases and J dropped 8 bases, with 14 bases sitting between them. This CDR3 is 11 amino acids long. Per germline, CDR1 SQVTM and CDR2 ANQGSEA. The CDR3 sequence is CSATKGGGYTF. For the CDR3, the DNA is TGCAGCGCCACCAAGGGCGGGGGCTACACCTTC.

The CDR3 loop is CASSQSGGRGGVEQFF. The DNA of the CDR3 is TGTGCCAGCAGCCAGAGTGGCGGGAGGGGTGGCGTAGAGCAGTTCTTC. V and J are TRBV9 and TRBJ2-1; the match to TRBD2 covers 9 bases. The CDR3 is 16 residues long. CDR1 SGDLS and CDR2 YYNGEE come from the germline V gene. Trimming took 4 bases from V and 10 from J; bases not matched to a gene: 15.

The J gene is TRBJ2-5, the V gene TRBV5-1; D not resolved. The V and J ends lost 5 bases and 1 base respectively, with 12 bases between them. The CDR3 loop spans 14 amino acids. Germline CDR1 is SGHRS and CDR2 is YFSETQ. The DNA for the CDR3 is TGCGCCAGCAGAATCGAACGAGTCCAAGAGACCCAGTACTTC. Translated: CASRIERVQETQYF. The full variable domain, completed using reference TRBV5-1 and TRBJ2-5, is KAGVTQTPRYLIKTRGQQVTLSCSPISGHRSVSWYQQTPGQGLQFLFEYFSETQRNKGNFPGRFSGRQFSNSRSEMNVSTLELGDSALYLCASRIERVQETQYFGPGTRLLVL.

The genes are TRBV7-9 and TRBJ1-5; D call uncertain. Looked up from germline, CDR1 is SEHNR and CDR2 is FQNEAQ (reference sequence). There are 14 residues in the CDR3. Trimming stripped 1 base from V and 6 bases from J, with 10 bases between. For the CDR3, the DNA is TGTGCCAGCAGCTTAGTGGGAGTGGGTCAGCCCCAGCATTTT. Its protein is CASSLVGVGQPQHF.

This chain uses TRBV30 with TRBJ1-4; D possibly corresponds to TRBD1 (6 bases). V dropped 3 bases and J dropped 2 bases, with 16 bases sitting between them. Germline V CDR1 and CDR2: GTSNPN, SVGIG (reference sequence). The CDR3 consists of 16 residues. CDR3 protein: CAWSRSTGSTNEKLFF. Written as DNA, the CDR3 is TGTGCCTGGAGCCGATCCACAGGGTCCACTAATGAAAAACTGTTTTTT.

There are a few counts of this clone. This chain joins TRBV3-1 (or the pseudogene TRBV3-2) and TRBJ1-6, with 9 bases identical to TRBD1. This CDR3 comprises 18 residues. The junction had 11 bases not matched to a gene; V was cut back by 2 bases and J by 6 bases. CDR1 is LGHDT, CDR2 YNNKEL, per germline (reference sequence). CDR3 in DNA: TGTGCCAGCAGCCAAAGCGGTGGGACAGGGTCCATTAATTCACCCCTCCACTTT. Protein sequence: CASSQSGGTGSINSPLHF.

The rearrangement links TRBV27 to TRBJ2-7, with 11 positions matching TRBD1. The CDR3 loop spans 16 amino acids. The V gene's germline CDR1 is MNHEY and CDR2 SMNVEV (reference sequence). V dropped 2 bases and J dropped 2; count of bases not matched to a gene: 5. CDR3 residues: CASSLTGTGGTYEQYF. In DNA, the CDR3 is TGTGCCAGCAGTTTAACAGGGACAGGGGGAACCTACGAGCAGTACTTC.

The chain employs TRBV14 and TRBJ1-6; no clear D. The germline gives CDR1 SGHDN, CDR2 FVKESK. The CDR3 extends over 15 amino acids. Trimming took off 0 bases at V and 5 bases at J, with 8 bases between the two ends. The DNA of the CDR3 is TGTGCCAGCAGCCAAGAGGGTGCGGATAATTCACCCCTCCACTTT. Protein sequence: CASSQEGADNSPLHF.

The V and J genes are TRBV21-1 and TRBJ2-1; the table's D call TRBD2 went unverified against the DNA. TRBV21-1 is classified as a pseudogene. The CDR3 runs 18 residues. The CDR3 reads CASSKALSCLPNYNEQFF. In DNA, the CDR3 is TGTGCCAGCAGCAAAGCGCTAAGTTGCCTTCCGAACTACAATGAGCAGTTCTTC.

CDR3 nucleotides: TGTGCCTGGAGTCTCATGGGCGGGGGCACTGAAGCTTTCTTT. As protein: CAWSLMGGGTEAFF. The chain carries TRBV30 and TRBJ1-1, with D possibly TRBD1 on 5 matching bases. CDR1 and CDR2 (germline): GTSNPN, SVGIG (reference sequence). The ends were cut back, 2 bases at V and 4 bases at J, with 14 bases in the middle. This CDR3 has 14 residues.

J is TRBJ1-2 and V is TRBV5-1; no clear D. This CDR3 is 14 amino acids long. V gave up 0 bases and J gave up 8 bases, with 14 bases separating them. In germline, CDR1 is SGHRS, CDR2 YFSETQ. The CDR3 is CASSLGAGLSGYTF. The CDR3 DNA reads TGCGCCAGCAGCTTGGGGGCAGGCCTCTCGGGCTACACCTTC.

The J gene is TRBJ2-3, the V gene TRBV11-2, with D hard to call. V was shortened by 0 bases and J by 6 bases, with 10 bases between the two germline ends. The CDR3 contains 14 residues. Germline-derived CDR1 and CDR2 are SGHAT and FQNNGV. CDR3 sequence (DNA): TGTGCCAGCAGCTTAGAGCAGCGTCGCGATACGCAGTATTTT. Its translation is CASSLEQRRDTQYF.

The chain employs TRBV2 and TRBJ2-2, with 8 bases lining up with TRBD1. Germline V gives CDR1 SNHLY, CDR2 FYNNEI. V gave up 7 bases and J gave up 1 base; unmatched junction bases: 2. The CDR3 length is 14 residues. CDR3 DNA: TGTGCCAGCATCAGGGGGCGGAACACCGGGGAGCTGTTTTTT. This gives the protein CASIRGRNTGELFF.

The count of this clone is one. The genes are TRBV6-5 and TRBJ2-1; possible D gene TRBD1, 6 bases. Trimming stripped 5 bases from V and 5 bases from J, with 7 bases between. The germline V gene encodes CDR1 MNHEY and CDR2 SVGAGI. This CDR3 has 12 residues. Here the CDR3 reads CASSPGDNEQFF. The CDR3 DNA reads TGTGCCAGCAGTCCAGGGGACAATGAGCAGTTCTTC.

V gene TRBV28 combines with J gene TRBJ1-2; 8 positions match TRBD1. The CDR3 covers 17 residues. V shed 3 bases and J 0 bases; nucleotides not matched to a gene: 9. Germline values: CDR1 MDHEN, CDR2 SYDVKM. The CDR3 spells CASSFGTGLFSNYGYTF. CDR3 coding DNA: TGTGCCAGCAGTTTTGGGACAGGACTGTTCTCTAACTATGGCTACACCTTC.

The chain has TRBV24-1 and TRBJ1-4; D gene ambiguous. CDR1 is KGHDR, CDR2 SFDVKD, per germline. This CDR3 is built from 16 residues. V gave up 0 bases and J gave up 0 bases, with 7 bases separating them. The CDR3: CATSDLLVATNEKLFF. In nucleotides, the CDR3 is TGTGCCACCAGTGATTTGCTAGTTGCAACTAATGAAAAACTGTTTTTT.